This passage covers 13 T cell receptor beta chains from one sample sequenced in a study of cytomegalovirus exposure and HLA in healthy donors. Primers: 60 Vbeta forward and 13 Jbeta reverse. Sequencing was performed with immunoSEQ multiplex PCR; in TCRdb, only in-frame clones are kept and a portion is missing. The sample holds some 180,000 clones; about four fifths are singletons and the top ten take about 3.1%. Specimen: PBMCs. The origin of the receptors is a female donor in good health and CMV-seronegative.

This clone was seen only a few times. V gene TRBV7-2 combines with J gene TRBJ2-3; 14 bases fit TRBD2. V lost 0 bases and J lost 1; bases outside the gene matches: 3. This CDR3 is built from 18 residues. Germline CDR1 reads SGHTA; CDR2 reads FQGNSA. The CDR3 region is CASSLAGTSGGRTDTQYF. The DNA of the CDR3 is TGTGCCAGCAGCTTAGCCGGGACTAGCGGGGGCCGCACAGATACGCAGTATTTT.

In regard to this clone: One end of the junction fails to match germline, which may point to a read error. This chain joins TRBV7-9 and TRBJ2-5; TRBD2 matches 10 bases. The germline gives CDR1 SEHNR, CDR2 FQNEAQ (reference sequence). This CDR3 contains 15 residues. The DNA of the CDR3 is TGTTCCAGCAGCTTGCGAGCGGGAGGGGAAGAGACCCAGTACTTC. This encodes CSSSLRAGGEETQYF.

The chain recombines TRBV5-6 with TRBJ2-3, with 7 bases fitting TRBD1. The J segment lost 2 bases and the V segment lost 3 bases, leaving 6 bases of the junction unmatched. Germline V lookup: CDR1 SGHDT, CDR2 YYEEEE. The CDR3 totals 15 residues. CDR3 bases: TGTGCCAGCAGCTCCTTGACAGGGAACACAGATACGCAGTATTTT. Translated: CASSSLTGNTDTQYF.

The J gene is TRBJ2-1, the V gene TRBV14; the D is unclear. Germline lookup yields CDR1 SGHDN and CDR2 FVKESK. The CDR3 length is 16 residues. The V end lost 0 bases, the J end lost 0 bases, and 9 bases lay between the germline ends. The CDR3 sequence: CASSQEGLSSYNEQFF. The CDR3 DNA reads TGTGCCAGCAGCCAAGAGGGCCTTAGCTCCTACAATGAGCAGTTCTTC.

This clone has a single count. V usage is TRBV18 and J usage is TRBJ2-7; no firm D call. The CDR3 covers 15 residues. Per germline, CDR1 KGHSH and CDR2 LQKENI. Trimming left V 3 bases short and J 6 bases short, with 18 bases between. This chain's CDR3 is CASSPLRGVGGEQYF. The CDR3 nucleotides read TGTGCCAGCTCACCCCTCCGAGGAGTGGGTGGCGAGCAGTACTTC.

The chain's CDR3 is CASSEANRKEDRGRRVSPGELFF. The CDR3 coding sequence is TGTGCCAGCAGTGAAGCGAATCGGAAAGAGGACAGGGGGCGCAGAGTTAGTCCCGGGGAGCTGTTTTTT. V gene TRBV6-1 combines with J gene TRBJ2-2; 11 bases fit TRBD1. The V segment lost 0 bases and the J segment 6 bases; nucleotides outside the gene matches: 24. In germline, CDR1 is MNHNS, CDR2 SASEGT. The CDR3 is 23 amino acids.

This clone was seen more than once but under ten times. The chain uses TRBV18 and TRBJ1-5; D not resolved. CDR3 length equals 13 residues. The germline V gene encodes CDR1 KGHSH and CDR2 LQKENI. V lost 2 bases, J lost 4 bases, and 6 bases lay in between. This CDR3 reads CASSPGPNQPQHF. CDR3 sequence (DNA): TGTGCCAGCTCACCAGGGCCGAATCAGCCCCAGCATTTT.

On this clone itself: Compared with germline, one end of the junction differs, possibly owing to a read error. The J gene is TRBJ1-4, the V gene TRBV18, with a possible D match to TRBD1 (5 bases). Germline-derived CDR1 and CDR2 are KGHSH and LQKENI. The CDR3 sequence is 15 residues long. CDR3 sequence (DNA): TGTGCCGGCTCACCACGTAGGGGAACTAATGAAAAACTGTTTTTT. Its translation: CAGSPRRGTNEKLFF.

The chain is built from TRBV5-1 and TRBJ2-1, with TRBD2 identical over 13 bases. V lost 2 bases and J lost 6; bases outside the gene matches: 2. This CDR3 contains 15 residues. Germline CDR1 and CDR2: SGHRS and YFSETQ. CDR3 nucleotides: TGCGCCAGCAGCTTACTAGCGGGAGGGGGCAATGAGCAGTTCTTC. Protein: CASSLLAGGGNEQFF.

The chain couples TRBV5-1 to TRBJ2-7; D is undetermined. V gave up 1 base and J gave up 3 bases, with 11 bases separating them. The CDR3 contains 14 residues. CDR1 SGHRS and CDR2 YFSETQ come from the germline V gene. CDR3 sequence: CASSLSGPLYEQYF. CDR3 nucleotides: TGCGCCAGCAGCTTGTCAGGTCCCCTCTACGAGCAGTACTTC.

The DNA of the CDR3 is TGCGCCAGCAGCCAAGGAGGGGGCATCTCGAACACTGAAGCTTTCTTT. Its translation is CASSQGGGISNTEAFF. This chain joins TRBV4-1 and TRBJ1-1, with 7 nucleotides matching TRBD1. The length of the CDR3 is 16 residues. From germline, CDR1 is MGHRA and CDR2 YSYEKL. With 1 base clipped from V and 1 base from J, the junction kept 6 bases outside the gene matches.

The V gene is TRBV5-1, the J gene TRBJ1-2; D unclear. Germline CDR1 is SGHRS and CDR2 is YFSETQ. V lost 0 bases and J lost 1, with 7 bases in between. CDR3 size: 14 residues. The CDR3 spells CASSLALDNYGYTF. The CDR3 DNA follows: TGCGCCAGCAGCTTGGCCTTAGATAACTATGGCTACACCTTC.

This clone was detected only a few times. The rearrangement uses TRBV6-1 and TRBJ2-7; a possible D gene is TRBD1 (6 bases). This CDR3 contains 15 residues. Between the trimmed V and J ends, which lost 4 bases and 2 bases, there was a span of 15 bases. Germline loops: CDR1 MNHNS, CDR2 SASEGT. CDR3 DNA sequence: TGTGCCAGCAGTGCAGAACAACCAGGGGCCTACGAGCAGTACTTC. Its translation: CASSAEQPGAYEQYF.